These 27 T cell receptor beta chains were sequenced from one sample in a study of cytomegalovirus exposure and HLA in healthy donors. Some clones are missing from TCRdb's copy, which holds only in-frame ones; the method was immunoSEQ multiplex PCR. The sample holds around 45,000 clones; more than 85% are singletons and the top ten take 5.6%. Input material: PBMCs. These receptors were taken from a man aged 18 to 29 in good health and CMV-seronegative.

The chain carries TRBV28 and TRBJ2-3; TRBD2 matches at 7 bases. Per germline, CDR1 MDHEN and CDR2 SYDVKM. The CDR3 runs 13 residues. V shed 6 bases and J 1 base; nucleotides not matched to a gene: 1. DNA for the CDR3: TGTGCCAGCAGGGGAGGGGGCACAGATACGCAGTATTTT. It codes for CASRGGGTDTQYF. The complete variable domain, with remaining parts taken from reference TRBV28 and TRBJ2-3, reads DVKVTQSSRYLVKRTGEKVFLECVQDMDHENMFWYRQDPGLGLRLIYFSYDVKMKEKGDIPEGYSVSREKKERFSLILESASTNQTSMYLCASRGGGTDTQYFGPGTRLTVL.

This chain uses TRBV23-1 with TRBJ1-1; 7 nucleotides match TRBD1. TRBV23-1 is marked as an open reading frame, function uncertain. V trimming: 0 bases; J trimming: 10 bases; junction bases outside the gene matches: 2. The CDR3 covers 12 residues. The CDR3 DNA reads as TGCGCCAGCAGTCAATCGAACAGGGGAGCTTTCTTT. Its protein product is CASSQSNRGAFF.

The genes are TRBV5-1 and TRBJ1-5, with D possibly matching TRBD1 (5 bases). V was shortened by 0 bases and J by 3 bases, with 13 bases between the two germline ends. The CDR3 spans 16 residues. CDR1 and CDR2 from the germline V gene are SGHRS and YFSETQ. Written as DNA, the CDR3 is TGCGCCAGCAGCTTGGTTGTAGGGGCCTTCAATCAGCCCCAGCATTTT. Its protein is CASSLVVGAFNQPQHF.

The V and J genes are TRBV2 and TRBJ2-7; 14 bases are shared with TRBD2. The germline V gene encodes CDR1 SNHLY and CDR2 FYNNEI. This CDR3 is built from 18 residues. J lost 2 bases, V lost 6 bases, and 12 bases had no gene match. The CDR3 DNA follows: TGTGCCAGCAGATCCACCGGGACTAGCGGGAGCCGAGCCTACGAGCAGTACTTC. It codes for CASRSTGTSGSRAYEQYF.

The chain recombines TRBV20-1 with TRBJ2-5, with no clear D. CDR3 length equals 10 residues. V was shortened by 3 bases and J by 3 bases, with 2 bases between the two germline ends. Germline CDR1 DFQATT, CDR2 SNEGSKA (reference sequence). The CDR3 DNA follows: TGCAGTGCTAGCAAAGAGACCCAGTACTTC. Translation gives CSASKETQYF.

Only a few counts were recorded for this clone. The chain recombines TRBV19 with TRBJ2-1; D is unresolved. The germline V and J ends were trimmed by 1 base and 0 bases, with 7 bases remaining between them. The CDR3 runs 15 residues. Germline CDR1 is LNHDA and CDR2 is SQIVND (reference sequence). The CDR3 spells CASSIVSDSYNEQFF. The CDR3 region has the DNA TGTGCCAGTAGTATAGTCAGCGACTCCTACAATGAGCAGTTCTTC.

This sequence joins TRBV11-2 and TRBJ2-1; the match to TRBD2 covers 8 bases. Germline trimming cut 1 base from V and 8 bases from J; bases unmatched to any gene: 10. Germline V gene lookup returns CDR1 SGHAT and CDR2 FQNNGV. The CDR3 runs 16 residues. The CDR3 DNA follows: TGTGCCAGCAGCTTAGCCGGGACTAGAGGGCTCTATGAGCAGTTCTTC. Translation gives CASSLAGTRGLYEQFF.

This clone was seen just once. V and J are TRBV4-3 and TRBJ2-5; D perhaps matches TRBD2 (5 bases). This CDR3 comprises 13 residues. Trimming took off 5 bases at V and 1 base at J, with 8 bases between the two ends. Germline V CDR1 and CDR2: LGHNA, YSLEER. This CDR3 reads CASSSGIQETQYF. The CDR3 bases are TGCGCCAGCAGCTCCGGGATCCAAGAGACCCAGTACTTC.

V gene TRBV27 combines with J gene TRBJ1-1; D is perhaps TRBD1 (6 bases). Trimming left V 4 bases short and J 8 bases short, with 14 bases between. CDR1 is MNHEY and CDR2 is SMNVEV in the germline V gene (reference sequence). The CDR3 runs to 13 residues. The CDR3 nucleotides read TGTGCCAGCAGTTCCTCTTTAGGGACAGAAGCTTTCTTT. Translated, it gives CASSSSLGTEAFF.

The chain combines TRBV18 with TRBJ2-7; D not resolved. CDR1 KGHSH and CDR2 LQKENI come from the germline V gene. This CDR3 is built from 12 residues. V was clipped by 8 bases and J by 2 bases, with 10 bases between them. CDR3 sequence reads: CASEEAPYEQYF. CDR3 DNA: TGTGCCAGCGAAGAGGCGCCCTACGAGCAGTACTTC.

The chain has TRBV6-5 and TRBJ1-1; TRBD1 agrees at 9 bases. Germline V lookup: CDR1 MNHEY, CDR2 SVGAGI. Unmatched junction bases numbered 4, after V lost 5 bases and J lost 6 bases. This CDR3 has 13 amino acids. CDR3 DNA: TGTGCCAGCAGTGGACAGGGGATCGCTGAAGCTTTCTTT. The encoded protein is CASSGQGIAEAFF.

The rearrangement joins TRBV7-9 to TRBJ1-1; 9 bases align to TRBD1. J gave up 4 bases and V 6 bases, and 3 bases lay outside the gene matches. The germline CDR1 and CDR2 sequences are SEHNR and FQNEAQ (reference sequence). The CDR3 spans 13 residues. The CDR3 DNA reads TGTGCCAGCAGGTTGACAGGGGGCACTGAAGCTTTCTTT. Translation gives CASRLTGGTEAFF.

The V and J genes are TRBV28 and TRBJ2-7; D is possibly TRBD2 (6 bases). Per the germline V gene, CDR1 is MDHEN and CDR2 is SYDVKM. The CDR3 runs to 14 residues. Trimming cost V 5 bases and J 0 bases, with 11 bases left between them. The CDR3 nucleotides read TGTGCCAGCAGTCCGGGACTGCTCTCCTACGAGCAGTACTTC. Amino acids: CASSPGLLSYEQYF.

CDR3 in DNA: TGTGCCAGCAGCTTCCTAGCGGGAGGGCCCCACGAGCAGTACTTC. Its protein is CASSFLAGGPHEQYF. This chain connects TRBV11-2 to TRBJ2-7, with 12 bases that match TRBD2. The CDR3 totals 15 residues. Per the germline V gene, CDR1 is SGHAT and CDR2 is FQNNGV. V lost 3 bases, J lost 5 bases, and 5 bases stayed unmatched.

The chain employs TRBV7-2 and TRBJ2-6, with 9 bases aligning to TRBD2. The ends lost 5 bases at V and 4 bases at J; junction bases unmatched: 6. Germline V CDR1 and CDR2: SGHTA, FQGNSA. The CDR3 sequence is 16 residues long. For the CDR3, the DNA is TGTGCCAGCAGCAGAGCGGGGGGCCCCGGGGCCAACGTCCTGACTTTC. It yields the protein CASSRAGGPGANVLTF.

The chain is built from TRBV5-6 and TRBJ2-4, with D perhaps matching TRBD1 (6 bases). V was shortened by 4 bases and J by 3 bases, with 11 bases between the two germline ends. The CDR3 contains 14 residues. Germline CDR1 and CDR2: SGHDT and YYEEEE. CDR3 sequence: CASSIQGVKNIQYF. The CDR3 DNA reads TGTGCCAGCAGCATACAGGGTGTCAAAAACATTCAGTACTTC.

The chain links TRBV11-2 to TRBJ1-1; D might be TRBD1 (6 bases). Germline V gives CDR1 SGHAT, CDR2 FQNNGV. Trimming cost V 3 bases and J 4 bases, with 15 bases left between them. CDR3 length: 15 amino acids. In DNA, the CDR3 is TGTGCCAGCAGCTTCAGGGGCATCCCAGTCACTGAAGCTTTCTTT. This encodes CASSFRGIPVTEAFF.

The chain combines TRBV21-1 with TRBJ2-1; TRBD2, the table's D call, was not compared with the DNA. TRBV21-1 corresponds to a pseudogene. The CDR3 is 11 amino acids. The CDR3 spells CASSQRGSDFF. The CDR3 nucleotides are TGTGCCAGCAGCCAGCGGGGGTCGGACTTCTTC.

This clone was detected once. The chain links TRBV7-8 to TRBJ2-1; D call uncertain. This CDR3 has 12 residues. Germline V gene lookup returns CDR1 SGHVS and CDR2 FQNEAQ. Deletions cut 5 bases from V and 6 bases from J, with 8 bases between. The CDR3 nucleotides read TGTGCCAGCAGCGGTACAGTCAATGAGCAGTTCTTC. This gives the protein CASSGTVNEQFF. Using reference TRBV7-8 and TRBJ2-1 for the parts outside the CDR3, the full variable domain is GAGVSQSPRYKVAKRGQDVALRCDPISGHVSLFWYQQALGQGPEFLTYFQNEAQLDKSGLPSDRFFAERPEGSVSTLKIQRTQQEDSAVYLCASSGTVNEQFFGPGTRLTVL.

For the CDR3, the DNA is TGTGCCAGCAGCTTCGGAGAGACCCAGTACTTC. Encoded protein: CASSFGETQYF. The chain links TRBV11-2 to TRBJ2-5; D ambiguous. Germline CDR1 reads SGHAT; CDR2 reads FQNNGV. This CDR3 region has 11 residues. Between the trimmed V and J ends, which lost 3 bases and 4 bases, there was a span of 3 bases.

The V gene is TRBV5-8, the J gene TRBJ2-5; D ambiguous. CDR1 is SGHTS and CDR2 is YDEGEE in the germline V gene. Trimming pared 4 bases from V and 5 bases from J, leaving 18 bases between. The CDR3 extends over 15 amino acids. The CDR3 reads CASSVMVARLETQYF. CDR3 DNA: TGTGCCAGCAGCGTTATGGTGGCCAGACTGGAGACCCAGTACTTC.

The chain recombines TRBV5-5 with TRBJ2-5; TRBD2 matches at 13 bases. The ends lost 3 bases at V and 2 bases at J; junction bases unmatched: 4. Per the germline V gene, CDR1 is SGHKS and CDR2 is YYEKEE (reference sequence). This CDR3 region has 16 residues. The CDR3 region has the DNA TGTGCCAGCAGCTCCCAACTAGCGGGGGGGCAAGAGACCCAGTACTTC. Translated: CASSSQLAGGQETQYF.

The rearrangement links TRBV6-4 to TRBJ1-2; weak D call: TRBD1 (5 bases). CDR1 MRHNA and CDR2 SNTAGT come from the germline V gene. The CDR3 length is 12 residues. Trimming removed 4 bases from V and 6 bases from J, with 9 bases in between. In DNA, the CDR3 is TGTGCCAGCAGTGGCGGGGGTAATGGCTACACCTTC. It translates to CASSGGGNGYTF.

The rearrangement links TRBV4-1 to TRBJ2-7, with D possibly matching TRBD2 (5 bases). CDR1 and CDR2 (germline): MGHRA, YSYEKL. The CDR3 is made up of 14 amino acids. Trimming shortened V by 1 base and J by 3 bases, and 10 bases separated the two germline ends. The CDR3 spells CASSQGGNRYEQYF. For the CDR3, the DNA is TGCGCCAGCAGCCAAGGAGGGAATCGCTACGAGCAGTACTTC.

This chain connects TRBV4-2 to TRBJ1-3; no firm D call. The CDR3 loop spans 13 amino acids. V lost 4 bases and J 0 bases, leaving 4 bases between the germline ends. The V gene's germline CDR1 is LGHNA and CDR2 YNFKEQ. CDR3 loop: CASSPLSGNTIYF. The CDR3 DNA reads as TGTGCCAGCAGCCCCCTCTCTGGAAACACCATATATTTT.

The rearrangement joins TRBV11-2 to TRBJ2-1; D perhaps matches TRBD1 (6 bases). V was shortened by 2 bases and J by 6 bases, with 11 bases between the two germline ends. The V gene's germline CDR1 is SGHAT and CDR2 FQNNGV. The CDR3 runs to 14 residues. This CDR3 reads CASSLTGTLNEQFF. The DNA of the CDR3 is TGTGCCAGCAGCTTAACAGGGACCCTCAATGAGCAGTTCTTC. The full variable domain, with the rest looked up from reference TRBV11-2 and TRBJ2-1, is EAGVAQSPRYKIIEKRQSVAFWCNPISGHATLYWYQQILGQGPKLLIQFQNNGVVDDSQLPKDRFSAERLKGVDSTLKIQPAKLEDSAVYLCASSLTGTLNEQFFGPGTRLTVL.

The J gene is TRBJ2-1, the V gene TRBV6-1; TRBD2 matches 8 bases. Unmatched junction bases numbered 14, after V lost 3 bases and J lost 7 bases. The CDR3 sequence is 17 residues long. CDR1 and CDR2 from the germline V gene are MNHNS and SASEGT. The CDR3 reads CASSESLAGLVLNEQFF. In nucleotides, the CDR3 is TGTGCCAGCAGTGAGAGTTTAGCGGGATTGGTTTTGAATGAGCAGTTCTTC.